This T cell receptor beta chain appears in the sequencing data of a study of blood T cell repertoires in COVID-19. The table came from immunoSEQ multiplex PCR; TCRdb's copy has only in-frame clones and leaves some out. The sample shows approximately 150,000 clones, approximately 88% of them seen only once. The CDR3 covers 15 residues. The V gene's germline CDR1 is MDHEN and CDR2 SYDVKM. V lost 3 bases and J lost 5, with 16 bases in between. This sequence was found in a man aged 70 or older who had been exposed to COVID-19. The genes are TRBV28 and TRBJ2-5; possibly TRBD2 for D (6 bases). Sequenced input: PBMCs or T cells enriched from blood (not recorded which). The CDR3 nucleotides read TGTGCCAGCAGTTTTTCAATAGGAGGGACGGAGACCCAGTACTTC. Its protein product is CASSFSIGGTETQYF.